This is a list of T cell receptor beta chains from one sample in a study of T cells in Graves' hyperthyroidism and ophthalmopathy. TCRdb re-called the multiplex PCR reads with MiXCR, one entry per CDR3 protein. The sample consists of 300,000 to 350,000 distinct CDR3 sequences, around 18% of them appearing once. Source material: blood. The receptors come from a woman between 40 and 55 years old with Graves' ophthalmopathy. The CDR3 runs from the conserved cysteine through the conserved F or W. Fields, in order: J gene, D gene, V gene, clone size, CDR3 protein, CDR3 DNA. A D gene is named only where the DNA matches it firmly. Not all rows give a size; the values are once, few, many and, for expanded clones, a class.

j_call: TRBJ1-6; d_call: -; v_call: TRBV28; clone_size: many; cdr3_aa: CASKKESSYNSPLHF; cdr3_nt: TGTGCCAGCAAAAAGGAAAGCTCCTATAATTCACCCCTCCACTTT
j_call: TRBJ1-6; d_call: -; v_call: TRBV4-1; clone_size: many; cdr3_aa: CASSQDRRRNSPLHF; cdr3_nt: TGCGCCAGCAGCCAAGATAGAAGACGAAATTCACCCCTCCACTTT
j_call: TRBJ2-5; d_call: -; v_call: TRBV29-1; clone_size: many; cdr3_aa: CSVGLQETQYF; cdr3_nt: TGCAGCGTTGGACTTCAAGAGACCCAGTACTTC
j_call: TRBJ1-2; d_call: -; v_call: TRBV12-3/TRBV12-4; clone_size: many; cdr3_aa: CASRGDWDGYTF; cdr3_nt: TGTGCCAGCAGGGGAGACTGGGATGGCTACACCTTC
j_call: TRBJ1-1; d_call: -; v_call: TRBV13; clone_size: many; cdr3_aa: CASSFRGKYTEAFF; cdr3_nt: TGTGCCAGCAGCTTTCGAGGGAAATACACTGAAGCTTTCTTT
j_call: TRBJ2-7; d_call: TRBD2; v_call: TRBV30; clone_size: many; cdr3_aa: CAWGPGGYEQYF; cdr3_nt: TGTGCCTGGGGGCCCGGGGGGTACGAGCAGTACTTC
j_call: TRBJ2-7; d_call: TRBD2; v_call: TRBV9; clone_size: many; cdr3_aa: CASSANRGTSGVDHEQYF; cdr3_nt: TGTGCCAGCAGCGCGAACCGTGGGACTAGCGGGGTAGACCACGAGCAGTACTTC
j_call: TRBJ1-2; d_call: TRBD1; v_call: TRBV11-2; clone_size: many; cdr3_aa: CASSRSSGTGVYGYTF; cdr3_nt: TGTGCCAGCAGCCGAAGCTCCGGGACAGGGGTCTATGGCTACACCTTC
j_call: TRBJ2-7; d_call: TRBD1; v_call: TRBV28; clone_size: many; cdr3_aa: CASSETGTGTYEQYF; cdr3_nt: TGTGCCAGCAGTGAAACCGGGACAGGGACCTACGAGCAGTACTTC
j_call: TRBJ1-5; d_call: -; v_call: TRBV7-2; clone_size: many; cdr3_aa: CASSLGPTIGQPQHF; cdr3_nt: TGTGCCAGCAGCTTAGGACCTACGATAGGTCAGCCCCAGCATTTT
j_call: TRBJ1-5; d_call: TRBD1; v_call: TRBV19; clone_size: many; cdr3_aa: CASSIGDRVNQPQHF; cdr3_nt: TGTGCCAGTAGTATAGGAGACAGGGTCAATCAGCCCCAGCATTTT
j_call: TRBJ2-5; d_call: -; v_call: TRBV7-2; clone_size: many; cdr3_aa: CASSFTGTQYF; cdr3_nt: TGTGCCAGCAGCTTTACAGGGACCCAGTACTTC
j_call: TRBJ2-5; d_call: TRBD1; v_call: TRBV20-1; clone_size: -; cdr3_aa: CSARDGDSHQETQYF; cdr3_nt: TGCAGTGCTAGAGATGGGGACAGCCACCAAGAGACCCAGTACTTC
j_call: TRBJ2-4; d_call: -; v_call: TRBV2; clone_size: many; cdr3_aa: CASNQRLGDIQYF; cdr3_nt: TGTGCCAGCAATCAGCGGCTGGGGGACATTCAGTACTTC
j_call: TRBJ2-2; d_call: -; v_call: TRBV7-8; clone_size: -; cdr3_aa: CAMEGSTGELFF; cdr3_nt: TGTGCTATGGAAGGGTCCACCGGGGAGCTGTTTTTT
j_call: TRBJ2-7; d_call: -; v_call: TRBV7-2; clone_size: many; cdr3_aa: CASSSSARSSYEQYF; cdr3_nt: TGTGCCAGCAGTTCTAGTGCTAGGAGCTCCTACGAGCAGTACTTC
j_call: TRBJ1-5; d_call: TRBD1; v_call: TRBV19; clone_size: -; cdr3_aa: CASSIARTGLSQPQHF; cdr3_nt: TGTGCCAGTAGTATCGCACGGACAGGACTAAGTCAGCCCCAGCATTTT
j_call: TRBJ1-1; d_call: -; v_call: TRBV12-5; clone_size: many; cdr3_aa: CASASSAMRTEAFF; cdr3_nt: TGTGCTAGTGCCTCCTCCGCTATGCGCACTGAAGCTTTCTTT
j_call: TRBJ1-2; d_call: -; v_call: TRBV4-3; clone_size: many; cdr3_aa: CASSPDWSGVYGYTF; cdr3_nt: TGCGCCAGCAGCCCCGACTGGTCCGGGGTTTATGGCTACACCTTC
j_call: TRBJ2-2; d_call: -; v_call: TRBV5-1; clone_size: many; cdr3_aa: CASSPTGTAANTGELFF; cdr3_nt: TGCGCCAGCAGCCCAACCGGGACGGCGGCGAACACCGGGGAGCTGTTTTTT
j_call: TRBJ1-1; d_call: -; v_call: TRBV6-1; clone_size: -; cdr3_aa: CARADAFF; cdr3_nt: TGTGCCAGAGCTGATGCTTTCTTT
j_call: TRBJ2-7; d_call: TRBD1; v_call: TRBV6-5; clone_size: many; cdr3_aa: CASSYKGQTYEQYF; cdr3_nt: TGTGCCAGCAGTTACAAGGGACAGACCTACGAGCAGTACTTC
j_call: TRBJ1-1; d_call: -; v_call: TRBV12-3/TRBV12-4; clone_size: many; cdr3_aa: CASRPDRNTEAFF; cdr3_nt: TGTGCCAGCAGACCTGACAGAAACACTGAAGCTTTCTTT
j_call: TRBJ2-5; d_call: TRBD1; v_call: TRBV7-7; clone_size: many; cdr3_aa: CASSSGTGGRETQYF; cdr3_nt: TGTGCTAGCAGCTCCGGGACAGGGGGCCGGGAGACCCAGTACTTC
j_call: TRBJ2-5; d_call: -; v_call: TRBV28; clone_size: -; cdr3_aa: CASKKTVQETQYF; cdr3_nt: TGTGCCAGCAAAAAAACGGTCCAAGAGACCCAGTACTTC
j_call: TRBJ2-2; d_call: -; v_call: TRBV7-9; clone_size: -; cdr3_aa: CASSLVTGGELFF; cdr3_nt: TGTGCCAGCAGCCTCGTGACTGGCGGGGAGCTGTTTTTT
j_call: TRBJ2-5; d_call: TRBD1; v_call: TRBV7-8; clone_size: many; cdr3_aa: CASSVGLGQGQETQYF; cdr3_nt: TGTGCCAGCAGCGTAGGACTTGGACAGGGACAAGAGACCCAGTACTTC
j_call: TRBJ2-7; d_call: -; v_call: TRBV30; clone_size: few; cdr3_aa: CAWKIGPTYEQYF; cdr3_nt: TGTGCCTGGAAGATAGGACCAACCTACGAGCAGTACTTC
j_call: TRBJ1-1; d_call: -; v_call: TRBV9; clone_size: few; cdr3_aa: CASSPGGRLEAFF; cdr3_nt: TGTGCCAGCAGCCCCGGCGGACGGCTTGAAGCTTTCTTT
j_call: TRBJ2-3; d_call: -; v_call: TRBV6-5; clone_size: -; cdr3_aa: CASSYGTGERYF; cdr3_nt: TGTGCCAGCAGTTACGGGACGGGAGAACGGTATTTT
j_call: TRBJ2-7; d_call: -; v_call: TRBV19; clone_size: -; cdr3_aa: CASSMGRDYEQYF; cdr3_nt: TGTGCCAGTAGTATGGGACGGGACTACGAGCAGTACTTC
j_call: TRBJ2-7; d_call: -; v_call: TRBV2; clone_size: many; cdr3_aa: CASSLHIYYEQYF; cdr3_nt: TGTGCCAGCAGCCTACACATATACTACGAGCAGTACTTC
j_call: TRBJ2-7; d_call: TRBD1; v_call: TRBV11-2; clone_size: many; cdr3_aa: CASSIWDRVYEQYF; cdr3_nt: TGTGCCAGCAGCATCTGGGACAGGGTTTACGAGCAGTACTTC
j_call: TRBJ2-5; d_call: TRBD2; v_call: TRBV19; clone_size: -; cdr3_aa: CAIGGGGPETQYF; cdr3_nt: TGTGCCATAGGCGGCGGGGGGCCGGAGACCCAGTACTTC
j_call: TRBJ2-3; d_call: -; v_call: TRBV2; clone_size: many; cdr3_aa: CAQQEGQNTDTQYF; cdr3_nt: TGTGCCCAACAGGAGGGACAGAACACAGATACGCAGTATTTT
j_call: TRBJ2-2; d_call: TRBD2; v_call: TRBV6-1; clone_size: once; cdr3_aa: CASSEMAGAFTGELFF; cdr3_nt: TGTGCCAGCAGTGAAATGGCGGGAGCTTTCACCGGGGAGCTGTTTTTT
j_call: TRBJ2-7; d_call: -; v_call: TRBV27; clone_size: few; cdr3_aa: CASILSGYEQSF; cdr3_nt: TGTGCCAGCATTTTATCCGGATACGAGCAGTCCTTC
j_call: TRBJ2-7; d_call: -; v_call: TRBV5-1; clone_size: -; cdr3_aa: CASSPGLGTYEQYF; cdr3_nt: TGCGCCAGCAGCCCGGGACTGGGTACCTACGAGCAGTACTTC
j_call: TRBJ2-5; d_call: TRBD1; v_call: TRBV7-9; clone_size: many; cdr3_aa: CASTRDRETQYF; cdr3_nt: TGTGCCAGCACCCGGGACAGGGAGACCCAGTACTTC
j_call: TRBJ2-7; d_call: -; v_call: TRBV6-1; clone_size: many; cdr3_aa: CASGQRTSYEQYF; cdr3_nt: TGTGCCAGCGGGCAGCGTACGTCCTACGAGCAGTACTTC
j_call: TRBJ1-2; d_call: -; v_call: TRBV9; clone_size: many; cdr3_aa: CASSEGSNNYGYTF; cdr3_nt: TGTGCCAGCAGCGAAGGCAGCAATAACTATGGCTACACCTTC
j_call: TRBJ1-1; d_call: -; v_call: TRBV11-2; clone_size: many; cdr3_aa: CASSAPRDKPVGAFF; cdr3_nt: TGTGCCAGCAGCGCCCCCCGGGACAAGCCGGTAGGAGCTTTCTTT
j_call: TRBJ2-6; d_call: -; v_call: TRBV6-2/TRBV6-3; clone_size: few; cdr3_aa: CASRGATGANVLTF; cdr3_nt: TGTGCCAGCAGGGGGGCTACTGGGGCCAACGTCCTGACTTTC
j_call: TRBJ2-7; d_call: -; v_call: TRBV6-1; clone_size: many; cdr3_aa: CASRGNNEQYF; cdr3_nt: TGTGCCAGCAGAGGGAACAACGAGCAGTACTTC
j_call: TRBJ2-7; d_call: -; v_call: TRBV6-5; clone_size: many; cdr3_aa: CASSYSGSRYYEQYF; cdr3_nt: TGTGCCAGCAGTTACTCGGGGTCGCGATATTACGAGCAGTACTTC
j_call: TRBJ1-1; d_call: -; v_call: TRBV28; clone_size: many; cdr3_aa: CASSFRGAINTEAFF; cdr3_nt: TGTGCCAGCAGTTTCCGTGGAGCGATCAACACTGAAGCTTTCTTT
j_call: TRBJ2-7; d_call: TRBD2; v_call: TRBV14; clone_size: many; cdr3_aa: CASSRTGLVYEQYF; cdr3_nt: TGTGCCAGCAGCCGGACTGGACTAGTCTACGAGCAGTACTTC
j_call: TRBJ1-5; d_call: TRBD1; v_call: TRBV20-1; clone_size: many; cdr3_aa: CSASQGASNQPQHF; cdr3_nt: TGCAGTGCTAGCCAGGGGGCGTCCAATCAGCCCCAGCATTTT
j_call: TRBJ2-2; d_call: -; v_call: TRBV27; clone_size: many; cdr3_aa: CASTDSGNTGELFF; cdr3_nt: TGTGCCAGCACCGATAGCGGGAACACCGGGGAGCTGTTTTTT
j_call: TRBJ2-7; d_call: TRBD2; v_call: TRBV28; clone_size: many; cdr3_aa: CASSFVAGGEIHYEQYF; cdr3_nt: TGTGCCAGCAGTTTTGTAGCGGGAGGGGAAATACACTACGAGCAGTACTTC